These T cell receptor beta chains were read from a single sample in a study of radiation and T cells in renal cell carcinoma. Clones were read by immunoSEQ multiplex PCR, and TCRdb kept only the in-frame ones, dropping some. Of approximately 83,000 clones in the sample, 85% were seen once. Sequenced material: blood, taken from a patient whose treatment included radiotherapy and nephrectomy. All receptors derive from a man aged 50-59 years with renal cell carcinoma. Each CDR3 is given with its conserved first and last residue. D genes are given only for firm matches. Size values are once, few and many counts, or a class for expanded clones, and some rows have none.

v_gene	abundance	d_gene	j_gene	CDR3nt	CDR3aa
TRBV28	once	NA	TRBJ1-5	TGTGCCAGCAGTACAGAGGTATTGGAGCCCCAGCATTTT	CASSTEVLEPQHF
TRBV30	NA	NA	TRBJ1-3	TGTGCCTCCATACAGGGAAATGGAAACACCATATATTTT	CASIQGNGNTIYF
TRBV6-1	NA	NA	TRBJ1-5	TGTGCCAGCAGTGAAGCAAGGGGGGATCAGCCCCAGCATTTT	CASSEARGDQPQHF
TRBV7-8	NA	TRBD1	TRBJ1-5	TGTGCCAGCAGCCCAGGGGGGGGCAACCAGCCCCAGCATTTT	CASSPGGGNQPQHF
TRBV29-1	once	TRBD1	TRBJ2-7	TGCAGTAGGGTTCAGGGACAGGGCTACGAGCAGTACTTC	CSRVQGQGYEQYF
TRBV29-1	NA	NA	TRBJ2-1	TGCAGCGTTGAAGGTCCTAGGGAAAAAAACAATGAGCAGTTCTTC	CSVEGPREKNNEQFF
TRBV2	NA	NA	TRBJ1-5	TGTGCCAGCAGTGTTTCGGACAGCCTTAGCAATCAGCCCCAGCATTTT	CASSVSDSLSNQPQHF
TRBV23-1	NA	NA	TRBJ1-5	TGCGCCAGCAGAAACTTTGGCCACAGGGAGTTAGGAAATCAGCCCCAGCATTTT	CASRNFGHRELGNQPQHF
TRBV5-5	NA	NA	TRBJ1-1	TGTGCCAGCAGCAGCCCAAGGCCGGGGGGAAACACTGAAGCTTTCTTT	CASSSPRPGGNTEAFF
TRBV6-5	NA	TRBD2	TRBJ2-1	TGTGCCAGCACCCGAGCGGGGAGGAATGAGCAGTTCTTC	CASTRAGRNEQFF
TRBV30	NA	NA	TRBJ2-6	TGTGCCTGGAGTGTTCTCTCTGGGGCCAACGTCCTGACTTTC	CAWSVLSGANVLTF
TRBV18	NA	TRBD2	TRBJ2-7	TGTGCCGGCTCCAGCGGGGTCACCTACGAGCAGTACTTC	CAGSSGVTYEQYF
TRBV30	NA	NA	TRBJ2-3	TGTGCCTGGAATAGGGGGTTTACAGATACGCAGTATTTT	CAWNRGFTDTQYF
TRBV19	NA	NA	TRBJ1-4	TGTGCCAGTAGTAGACAAAGCGCAACTAATGAAAAACTGTTTTTT	CASSRQSATNEKLFF
TRBV4-1	NA	NA	TRBJ2-2	TGCGCCAGCAGGGGGGAAGCGAACACCGGGGAGCTGTTTTTT	CASRGEANTGELFF
TRBV7-9	NA	TRBD1	TRBJ2-7	TGTGCCAGCAGCCGAAAGACAGGGCGCGAGCAGTACTTC	CASSRKTGREQYF
TRBV28	NA	NA	TRBJ2-1	TGTGCCAGCAGCGATGGGCAACAATCCAATGAGCAGTTCTTC	CASSDGQQSNEQFF
TRBV30	few	NA	TRBJ1-5	TGTGCCTGGAGTCCCGGGATAAGCAATCAGCCCCAGCATTTT	CAWSPGISNQPQHF
TRBV7-9	NA	NA	TRBJ1-1	TGTGCCAGCAGCCCCGCCTCCCAGGGCTGGGCCACTGAAGCTTTCTTT	CASSPASQGWATEAFF
TRBV9	NA	NA	TRBJ2-7	TGTGCCAGCAGCGCCAATCCGGGACCCTACGAGCAGTACTTC	CASSANPGPYEQYF
TRBV4-3	NA	NA	TRBJ2-5	TGCGCCAGCAGCCAAGATTTAATTGGCGCAGGGCGACAAGAGACCCAGTACTTC	CASSQDLIGAGRQETQYF
TRBV4-1	NA	TRBD1	TRBJ2-2	TGCGCCAGCAGCCAGGCTCCGGGACAGGGGAACGGGGAGCTGTTTTTT	CASSQAPGQGNGELFF
TRBV11-2	NA	TRBD1	TRBJ1-1	TGTGCCAGCAGCTTATCACCGGGACAGTCGTACACTGAAGCTTTCTTT	CASSLSPGQSYTEAFF
TRBV6-1	NA	NA	TRBJ1-1	TGTGCCAGCAGTGAGACCCTCAGGGCTGGAAGCACTGAAGCTTTCTTT	CASSETLRAGSTEAFF
TRBV5-1	NA	TRBD2	TRBJ2-1	TGCGCCAGCAGTTCTACAGCGGGGGGGTACAATGAGCAGTTCTTC	CASSSTAGGYNEQFF
TRBV18	NA	TRBD1	TRBJ2-4	TGTGCCAGCTCATCAAATCAGGGGGCCCGAATGGTCGGGGCCAAAAACATTCAGTACTTC	CASSSNQGARMVGAKNIQYF
TRBV7-6	NA	NA	TRBJ2-7	TGTGCCAGCAGCTTAGAGGGACCAGGGGCCTACGAGCAGTACTTC	CASSLEGPGAYEQYF
TRBV10-3	NA	TRBD1	TRBJ2-7	TGTGCCATCAGTGAGTCTGGGGACAGGGAACACTTC	CAISESGDREHF
TRBV12-5	NA	TRBD1	TRBJ1-2	TGTGCTAGTGGTTGGCCGACCTCTTACCGCGGAGGGGGCGATGGCTACACCTTC	CASGWPTSYRGGGDGYTF
TRBV28	NA	NA	TRBJ2-7	TGTGCCAGCAGTTCCCCCGGGACAACCCCTTACGAGCAGTACTTC	CASSSPGTTPYEQYF
TRBV5-1	NA	NA	TRBJ2-7	TGCGCCAGCAGCTTCTTGGGCGGGCCGGCCGAGCAGTACTTC	CASSFLGGPAEQYF
TRBV28	NA	NA	TRBJ2-5	TGTGCCAGCAGTTTTGAGCAGTATCAAGAGACCCAGTACTTC	CASSFEQYQETQYF
TRBV6-6	NA	NA	TRBJ2-5	TGTGCCAGCAGTTACGGGTGGGAGGAGACAGAGACCCAGTACTTC	CASSYGWEETETQYF
TRBV15	NA	NA	TRBJ1-1	TGTGCCACCAGCAGAGATCGACAGGTTTTATGGGGAGCTTTCTTT	CATSRDRQVLWGAFF
TRBV18	NA	NA	TRBJ2-5	TGTGCCAGCTCAGCCGGGACGACCCAAGAGACCCAGTACTTC	CASSAGTTQETQYF
TRBV5-5	NA	NA	TRBJ1-5	TGTGCCAGCAGCTTTAAGTTAAGTGAGAATCAGCCCCAGCATTTT	CASSFKLSENQPQHF
TRBV6-5	NA	TRBD2	TRBJ2-1	TGTGCCAGCAGTTACTCCGGGACTAGCGGTATCTATGAGCAGTTCTTC	CASSYSGTSGIYEQFF
TRBV25-1	NA	TRBD2	TRBJ2-5	TGTGCCAGCAGTGAATTAGGAAGGGGCGGGAGGGAGACCCAGTACTTC	CASSELGRGGRETQYF
TRBV7-8	NA	TRBD2	TRBJ2-3	TGTGCCAGCAGCTTAGCTGGCCTAGCGGGGGTCCAGGATACGCAGTATTTT	CASSLAGLAGVQDTQYF
TRBV7-2	NA	NA	TRBJ1-2	TGTGCCAGCAGCTTAGAACAGGATAACTATGGCTACACCTTC	CASSLEQDNYGYTF
TRBV7-9	NA	NA	TRBJ1-1	TGTGCCAGCAGCCAGACGACAGCCACTGAAGCTTTCTTT	CASSQTTATEAFF
TRBV7-9	NA	NA	TRBJ2-1	TGTGCCAGCAGGCCAACGGGCGATGAGCAGTTCTTC	CASRPTGDEQFF
TRBV28	NA	TRBD1	TRBJ2-6	TGTGCCAGCAGTTTTAACAGGGGGCCTGGGGCCAACGTCCTGACTTTC	CASSFNRGPGANVLTF
TRBV29-1	NA	NA	TRBJ2-5	TGCAGCGTTGACCGTCCCCCCGGCGGGGAAGAGACCCAGTACTTC	CSVDRPPGGEETQYF
TRBV15	NA	NA	TRBJ2-2	TGTGCCACCAGCCCTGGGAGGCGGGATTGGAGGAACACCGGGGAGCTGTTTTTT	CATSPGRRDWRNTGELFF
TRBV30	NA	NA	TRBJ2-2	TGTGCCTGGAGTGCACAGGGAACCGGGGAGCTGTTTTTT	CAWSAQGTGELFF
TRBV7-2	once	NA	TRBJ2-7	TGTGCCAGCAGCTCGACCCCTGGGGGTACCTACGAGCAGTACTTC	CASSSTPGGTYEQYF
TRBV4-2	NA	NA	TRBJ2-3	TGTGCCAGCAGCCGCCCGACCAACACAGATACGCAGTATTTT	CASSRPTNTDTQYF